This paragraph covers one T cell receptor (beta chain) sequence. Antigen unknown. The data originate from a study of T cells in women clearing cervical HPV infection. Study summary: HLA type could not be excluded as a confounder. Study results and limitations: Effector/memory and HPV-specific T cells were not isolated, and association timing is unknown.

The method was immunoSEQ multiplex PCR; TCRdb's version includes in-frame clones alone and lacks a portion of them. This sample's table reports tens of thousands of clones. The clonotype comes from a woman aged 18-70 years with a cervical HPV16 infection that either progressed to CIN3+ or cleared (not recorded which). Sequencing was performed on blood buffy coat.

The CDR3 reads CSVRGHYDYTF. The DNA read from the CDR3 is TGCAGCGTTCGGGGACACTACGAC. The rearrangement links TRBV29-1 to TRBJ1-2, with D tentatively TRBD1 (6 bases). Read data end 3 residues before the CDR3 end; the end is taken from the germline J gene. The CDR3 is made up of 11 amino acids. The germline gives CDR1 SQVTM, CDR2 ANQGSEA.